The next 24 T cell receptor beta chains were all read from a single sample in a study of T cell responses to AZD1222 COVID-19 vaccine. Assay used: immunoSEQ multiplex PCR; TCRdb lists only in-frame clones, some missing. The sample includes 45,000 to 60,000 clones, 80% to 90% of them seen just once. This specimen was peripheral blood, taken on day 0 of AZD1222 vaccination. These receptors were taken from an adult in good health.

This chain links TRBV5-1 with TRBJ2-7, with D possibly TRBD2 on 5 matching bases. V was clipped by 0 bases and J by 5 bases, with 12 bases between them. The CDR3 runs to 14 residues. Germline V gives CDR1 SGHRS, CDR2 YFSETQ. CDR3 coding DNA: TGCGCCAGCAGCTTGGCAGGCACTAGAGACGAGCAGTACTTC. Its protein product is CASSLAGTRDEQYF.

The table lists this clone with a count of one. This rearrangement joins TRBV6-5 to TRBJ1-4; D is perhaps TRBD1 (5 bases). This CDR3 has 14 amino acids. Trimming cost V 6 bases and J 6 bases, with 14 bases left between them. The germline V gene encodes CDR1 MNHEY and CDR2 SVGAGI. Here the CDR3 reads CASSQGRVDEKLFF. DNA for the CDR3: TGTGCCAGCAGCCAGGGACGTGTGGATGAAAAACTGTTTTTT.

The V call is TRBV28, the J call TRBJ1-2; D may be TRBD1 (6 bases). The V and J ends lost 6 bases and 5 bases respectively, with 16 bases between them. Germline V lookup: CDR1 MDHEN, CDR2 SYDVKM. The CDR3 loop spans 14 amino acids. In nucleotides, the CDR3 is TGTGCCAGCAGATACTCGCGGGGGCAGTATGGCTACACCTTC. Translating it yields CASRYSRGQYGYTF.

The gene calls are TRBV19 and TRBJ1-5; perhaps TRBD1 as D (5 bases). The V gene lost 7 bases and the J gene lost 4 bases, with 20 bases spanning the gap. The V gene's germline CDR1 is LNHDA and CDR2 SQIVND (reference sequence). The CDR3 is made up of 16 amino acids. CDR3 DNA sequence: TGTGCCAGTATCGAGGCTGGCAGGGCACTAAATCAGCCCCAGCATTTT. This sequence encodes CASIEAGRALNQPQHF.

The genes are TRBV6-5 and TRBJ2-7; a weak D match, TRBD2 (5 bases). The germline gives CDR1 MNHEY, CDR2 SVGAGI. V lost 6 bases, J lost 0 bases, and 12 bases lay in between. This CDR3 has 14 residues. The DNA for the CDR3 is TGTGCCAGCAGAGCCACCGCGGGCTCCTACGAGCAGTACTTC. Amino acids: CASRATAGSYEQYF.

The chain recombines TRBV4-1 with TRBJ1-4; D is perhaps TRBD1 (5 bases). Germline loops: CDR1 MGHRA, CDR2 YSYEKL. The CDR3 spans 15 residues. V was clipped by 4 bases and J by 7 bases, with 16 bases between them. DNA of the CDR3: TGCGCCAGCAGCCCCACCCAGGGAGAGGGTGAAAAACTGTTTTTT. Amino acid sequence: CASSPTQGEGEKLFF.

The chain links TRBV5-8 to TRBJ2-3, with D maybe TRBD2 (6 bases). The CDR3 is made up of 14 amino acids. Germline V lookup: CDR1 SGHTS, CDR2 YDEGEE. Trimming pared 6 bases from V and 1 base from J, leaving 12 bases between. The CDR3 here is CASTFPGGTDTQYF. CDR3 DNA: TGTGCCAGCACATTCCCGGGGGGCACAGATACGCAGTATTTT. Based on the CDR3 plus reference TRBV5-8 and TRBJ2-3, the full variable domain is EAGVTQSPTHLIKTRGQQATLRCSPISGHTSVYWYQQALGLGLQFLLWYDEGEERNRGNFPPRFSGRQFPNYSSELNVNALELEDSALYLCASTFPGGTDTQYFGPGTRLTVL.

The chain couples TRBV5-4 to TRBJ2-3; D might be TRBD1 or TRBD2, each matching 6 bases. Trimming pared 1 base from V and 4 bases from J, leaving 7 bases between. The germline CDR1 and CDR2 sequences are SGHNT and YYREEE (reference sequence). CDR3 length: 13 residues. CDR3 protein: CASSLRGADTQYF. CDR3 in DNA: TGTGCCAGCAGCTTGAGGGGGGCAGATACGCAGTATTTT.

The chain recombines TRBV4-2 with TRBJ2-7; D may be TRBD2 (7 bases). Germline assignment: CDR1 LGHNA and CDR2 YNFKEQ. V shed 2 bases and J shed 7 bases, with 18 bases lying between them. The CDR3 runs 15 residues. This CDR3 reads CASSQPRTRGEEQYF. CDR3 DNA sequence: TGTGCCAGCAGCCAACCCCGGACTAGGGGGGAGGAGCAGTACTTC.

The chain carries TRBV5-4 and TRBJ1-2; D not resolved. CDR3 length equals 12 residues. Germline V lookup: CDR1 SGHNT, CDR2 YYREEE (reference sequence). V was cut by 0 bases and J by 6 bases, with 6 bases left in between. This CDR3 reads CASSLVGDGYTF. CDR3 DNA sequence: TGTGCCAGCAGCTTGGTCGGAGATGGCTACACCTTC.

This CDR3 reads CASSLGDSRDTEAFF. The CDR3 coding sequence is TGTGCCAGCAGCTTAGGGGACAGTAGGGACACTGAAGCTTTCTTT. The chain combines TRBV7-8 with TRBJ1-1; TRBD1 aligns across 7 bases. CDR3 length equals 15 residues. V was clipped by 1 base and J by 3 bases; unmatched bases: 5. Germline V lookup: CDR1 SGHVS, CDR2 FQNEAQ. The full variable domain, completed using reference TRBV7-8 and TRBJ1-1, is GAGVSQSPRYKVAKRGQDVALRCDPISGHVSLFWYQQALGQGPEFLTYFQNEAQLDKSGLPSDRFFAERPEGSVSTLKIQRTQQEDSAVYLCASSLGDSRDTEAFFGQGTRLTVV.

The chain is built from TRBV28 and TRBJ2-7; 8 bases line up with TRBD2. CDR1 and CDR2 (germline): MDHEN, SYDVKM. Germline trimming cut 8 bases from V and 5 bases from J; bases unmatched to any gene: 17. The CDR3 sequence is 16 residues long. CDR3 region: CASRTGGGAPVNEQYF. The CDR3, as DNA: TGTGCCAGCCGTACCGGGGGGGGCGCCCCCGTGAACGAGCAGTACTTC.

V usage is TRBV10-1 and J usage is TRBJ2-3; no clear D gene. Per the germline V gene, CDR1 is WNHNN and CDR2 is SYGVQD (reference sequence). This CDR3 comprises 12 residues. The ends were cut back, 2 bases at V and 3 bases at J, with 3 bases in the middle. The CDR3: CASSENTDTQYF. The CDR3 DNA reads TGCGCCAGCAGTGAGAATACAGATACGCAGTATTTT.

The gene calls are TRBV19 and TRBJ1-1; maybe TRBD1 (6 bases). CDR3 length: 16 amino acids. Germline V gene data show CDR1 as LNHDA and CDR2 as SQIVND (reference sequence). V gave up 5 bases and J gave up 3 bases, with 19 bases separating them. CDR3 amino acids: CASSPSRGKMDTEAFF. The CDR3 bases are TGTGCCAGTAGTCCTTCCAGGGGAAAAATGGACACTGAAGCTTTCTTT.

The CDR3 protein is CASSYGSSSDEQFF. CDR3 bases: TGTGCCAGCAGTTACGGGTCTAGCTCGGATGAGCAGTTCTTC. V usage is TRBV6-5 and J usage is TRBJ2-1; D is perhaps TRBD2 (5 bases). CDR1 and CDR2 (germline): MNHEY, SVGAGI. V lost 2 bases to trimming and J lost 8 bases, with 13 bases between them. This CDR3 has 14 amino acids.

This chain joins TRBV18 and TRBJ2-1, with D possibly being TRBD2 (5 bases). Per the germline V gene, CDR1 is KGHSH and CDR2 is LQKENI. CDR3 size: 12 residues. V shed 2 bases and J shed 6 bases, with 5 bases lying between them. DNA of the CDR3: TGTGCCAGCTCACCAACTAGCAATGAGCAGTTCTTC. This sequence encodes CASSPTSNEQFF. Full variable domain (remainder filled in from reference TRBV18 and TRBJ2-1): NAGVMQNPRHLVRRRGQEARLRCSPMKGHSHVYWYRQLPEEGLKFMVYLQKENIIDESGMPKERFSAEFPKEGPSILRIQQVVRGDSAAYFCASSPTSNEQFFGPGTRLTVL.

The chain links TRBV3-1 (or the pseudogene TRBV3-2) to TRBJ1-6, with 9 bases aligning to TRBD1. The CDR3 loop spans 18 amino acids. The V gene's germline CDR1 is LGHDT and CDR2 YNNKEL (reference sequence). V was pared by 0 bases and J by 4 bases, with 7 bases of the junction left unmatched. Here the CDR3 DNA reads TGTGCCAGCAGCCAAGAACTCCCCGGGACAGGGTATAATTCACCCCTCCACTTT. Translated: CASSQELPGTGYNSPLHF.

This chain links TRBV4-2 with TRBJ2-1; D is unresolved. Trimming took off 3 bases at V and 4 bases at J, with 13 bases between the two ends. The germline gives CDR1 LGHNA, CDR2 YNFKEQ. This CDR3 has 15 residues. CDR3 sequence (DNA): TGTGCCAGCAGCCAGTTAAGTCCTTCTTACAATGAGCAGTTCTTC. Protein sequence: CASSQLSPSYNEQFF.

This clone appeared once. The CDR3 sequence is CASSLGTGAGETQYF. The DNA of the CDR3 is TGTGCCAGCTCACTGGGGACAGGGGCAGGAGAGACCCAGTACTTC. V and J are TRBV18 and TRBJ2-5; 10 nucleotides agree with TRBD1. Germline V gene lookup returns CDR1 KGHSH and CDR2 LQKENI. V lost 4 bases, J lost 4 bases, and 6 bases stayed unmatched. The CDR3 length is 15 residues. Full variable domain (remainder filled in from reference TRBV18 and TRBJ2-5): NAGVMQNPRHLVRRRGQEARLRCSPMKGHSHVYWYRQLPEEGLKFMVYLQKENIIDESGMPKERFSAEFPKEGPSILRIQQVVRGDSAAYFCASSLGTGAGETQYFGPGTRLLVL.

CDR3 in amino acids: CASSIWSNTEAFF. The CDR3 DNA is TGTGCCAGTAGTATCTGGTCGAACACTGAAGCTTTCTTT. The chain links TRBV19 to TRBJ1-1; D is unresolved. CDR1 and CDR2 from the germline V gene are LNHDA and SQIVND (reference sequence). This CDR3 has 13 amino acids. Trimming left V 3 bases short and J 1 base short, with 6 bases between.

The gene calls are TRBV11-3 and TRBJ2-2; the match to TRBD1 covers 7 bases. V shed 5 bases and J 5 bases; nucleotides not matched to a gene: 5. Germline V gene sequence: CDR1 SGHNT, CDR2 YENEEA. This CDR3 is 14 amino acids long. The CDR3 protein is CASSRTGATGELFF. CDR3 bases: TGTGCCAGCAGCCGTACAGGGGCTACCGGGGAGCTGTTTTTT.

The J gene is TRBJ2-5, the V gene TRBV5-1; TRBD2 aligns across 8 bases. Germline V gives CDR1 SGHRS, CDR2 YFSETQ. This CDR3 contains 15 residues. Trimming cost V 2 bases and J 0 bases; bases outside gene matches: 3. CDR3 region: CASSFQAGDQETQYF. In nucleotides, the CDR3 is TGCGCCAGCAGCTTTCAAGCGGGAGACCAAGAGACCCAGTACTTC.

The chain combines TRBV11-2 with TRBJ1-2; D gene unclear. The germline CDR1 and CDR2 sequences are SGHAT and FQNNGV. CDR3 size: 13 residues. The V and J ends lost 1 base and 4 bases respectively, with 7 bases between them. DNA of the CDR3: TGTGCCAGCAGCTTAGGGGCATTCTATGGCTACACCTTC. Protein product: CASSLGAFYGYTF.

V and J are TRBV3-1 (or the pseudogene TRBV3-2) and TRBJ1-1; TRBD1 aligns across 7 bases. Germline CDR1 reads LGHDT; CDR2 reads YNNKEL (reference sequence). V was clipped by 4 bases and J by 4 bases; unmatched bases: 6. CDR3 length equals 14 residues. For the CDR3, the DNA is TGTGCCAGCAGCCGTCAGGGGGTGGGCACTGAAGCTTTCTTT. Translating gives CASSRQGVGTEAFF.